These 20 T cell receptor beta chains originate from one sample sequenced in a study of Graves' ophthalmopathy and Graves' hyperthyroidism. RNA served as the template for amplifying TCR beta CDR3 regions. First-round RT-PCR relied on HTBI primers, and a second-round multiplex PCR came next. One entry per CDR3 protein results from TCRdb running MiXCR on the multiplex PCR reads. The repertoire holds around 1,200,000 distinct CDR3 sequences, with about 38% as singletons. Specimen: peripheral blood or thyroid tissue (not recorded which). These receptor sequences come from an adult man with Graves' hyperthyroidism.

Only a few counts were recorded for this clonotype. The CDR3 DNA reads as TGTGCCTCAAGGGGTAGTAACATGAACACTGAAGCTTTCTTT. This sequence encodes CASRGSNMNTEAFF. The rearrangement joins TRBV10-3 to TRBJ1-1; TRBD1 might be the D (5 bases). Germline V lookup: CDR1 ENHRY, CDR2 SYGVKD. Trimming removed 11 bases at V and 0 bases at J, with 16 bases between. This CDR3 comprises 14 residues.

This clonotype was recorded at least ten times. The chain employs TRBV10-3 and TRBJ2-5, with D tentatively TRBD2 (6 bases). CDR1 and CDR2 from the germline V gene are ENHRY and SYGVKD. CDR3 size: 19 residues. The ends were cut back, 0 bases at V and 5 bases at J, with 25 bases in the middle. The CDR3 loop reads CAISESRSGTPLVRETQYF. The DNA of the CDR3 is TGTGCCATCAGTGAGTCGAGATCCGGGACTCCGCTGGTGCGGGAGACCCAGTACTTC.

The rearrangement joins TRBV24-1 to TRBJ2-2; D is undetermined. V was shortened by 9 bases and J by 3 bases, with 10 bases between the two germline ends. The germline V gene encodes CDR1 KGHDR and CDR2 SFDVKD. CDR3 length: 13 amino acids. The CDR3 here is CATRQVDTGELFF. In DNA form, the CDR3 reads TGTGCCACCCGGCAGGTGGACACCGGGGAGCTGTTTTTT.

This clonotype was found a few times. V gene TRBV5-6 combines with J gene TRBJ1-3; D perhaps matches TRBD1 (5 bases). Germline lookup yields CDR1 SGHDT and CDR2 YYEEEE. Deletions cut 0 bases from V and 2 bases from J, with 9 bases between. The CDR3 totals 15 residues. CDR3 protein: CASSLDRSPGNTIYF. CDR3 DNA: TGTGCCAGCAGCTTGGACAGGTCGCCTGGAAACACCATATATTTT.

This clonotype was observed a handful of times. The CDR3: CSVEGLTSGELFF. CDR3 in DNA: TGCAGCGTTGAAGGTTTGACTAGCGGGGAGCTGTTTTTT. This chain uses TRBV29-1 with TRBJ2-2; the D gene is possibly TRBD2 (6 bases). The CDR3 has 13 amino acids. Trimming removed 1 base at V and 7 bases at J, with 10 bases between. Germline assignment: CDR1 SQVTM and CDR2 ANQGSEA.

This clonotype has more than one count but fewer than ten. One end of the junction varies from germline; a read error may be responsible. V usage is TRBV7-9 and J usage is TRBJ1-1; no clear D. CDR3 size: 14 residues. Germline loops: CDR1 SEHNR, CDR2 FQNEAQ (reference sequence). The CDR3 spells CASSQVVPNTEAFF. In nucleotides, the CDR3 is TGCGCCAGCAGCCAAGTGGTCCCGAACACTGAAGCTTTCTTT.

The CDR3 protein is CASSQGYTF. The DNA for the CDR3 is TGTGCCAGCTCACAGGGCTACACCTTC. The chain couples TRBV2 to TRBJ1-2; D is undetermined. The ends were cut back, 8 bases at V and 8 bases at J, with 6 bases in the middle. From germline, CDR1 is SNHLY and CDR2 FYNNEI. The CDR3 spans 9 residues. Filled out from reference TRBV2 and TRBJ1-2, the complete variable domain reads EPEVTQTPSHQVTQMGQEVILRCVPISNHLYFYWYRQILGQKVEFLVSFYNNEISEKSEIFDDQFSVERPDGSNFTLKIRSTKLEDSAMYFCASSQGYTFGSGTRLTVV.

Ten or more counts support this clonotype. This chain uses TRBV20-1 with TRBJ1-2, with D unclear. This CDR3 is 11 amino acids long. CDR1 is DFQATT and CDR2 is SNEGSKA in the germline V gene (reference sequence). CDR3 coding DNA: TGCAGCTCACCTGGACGGAAAGGCTACACCTTC. This codes for CSSPGRKGYTF.

Many counts were recorded for this clonotype. This sequence joins TRBV7-6 and TRBJ1-3, with D perhaps matching TRBD1 (5 bases). The CDR3 has 15 amino acids. The V gene's germline CDR1 is SGHVS and CDR2 FNYEAQ. The germline V and J ends were trimmed by 1 base and 3 bases, with 10 bases remaining between them. CDR3 protein: CASSLGPGYGNTIYF. The CDR3 nucleotides read TGTGCCAGCAGCTTAGGACCAGGGTATGGAAACACCATATATTTT.

This chain uses TRBV20-1 with TRBJ2-5; 9 nucleotides line up with TRBD1. This CDR3 is 15 amino acids long. The ends lost 2 bases at V and 5 bases at J; junction bases unmatched: 9. In germline, CDR1 is DFQATT, CDR2 SNEGSKA (reference sequence). The CDR3 region has the DNA TGCAGTGCTAGAAAGACAGGGGGTGGTTGGGAGACCCAGTACTTC. This gives the protein CSARKTGGGWETQYF.

Comment on this clonotype: A single base separates this from a much larger clone, so it may be a read error. The chain is built from TRBV9 and TRBJ1-1; the D gene is possibly TRBD1 (5 bases). Germline loops: CDR1 SGDLS, CDR2 YYNGEE. The CDR3 extends over 15 amino acids. With 2 bases removed from V and 6 bases from J, the gap between germline ends came to 17 bases. CDR3 residues: CASSVTGGLGPEAFF. CDR3 nucleotides: TGTGCCAGCAGCGTTACCGGGGGGTTAGGCCCTGAAGCTTTCTTT.

This clonotype was recorded many times. The rearrangement joins TRBV29-1 to TRBJ2-2, with D maybe TRBD1 (7 bases). V shed 2 bases and J shed 4 bases, with 11 bases lying between them. The CDR3 has 14 amino acids. Germline CDR1 is SQVTM and CDR2 is ANQGSEA. In DNA form, the CDR3 reads TGCAGCGTTGAAAGGGGGGACAGCACCGGGGAGCTGTTTTTT. Translated: CSVERGDSTGELFF.

The V gene is TRBV20-1, the J gene TRBJ2-5, with 10 bases aligning to TRBD1. V lost 4 bases to trimming and J lost 10 bases; unmatched junction nucleotides: 9. Germline-derived CDR1 and CDR2 are DFQATT and SNEGSKA (reference sequence). The CDR3 length is 13 residues. The CDR3 spells CSATPGQGRDQYF. CDR3 bases: TGCAGTGCTACTCCGGGACAGGGGAGGGACCAGTACTTC.

This chain joins TRBV12-3 or TRBV12-4 and TRBJ2-5; tentative D call: TRBD2 (5 bases). V gave up 6 bases and J gave up 4 bases, with 18 bases separating them. The CDR3 consists of 15 residues. The CDR3 loop reads CASSLRGWSRETQYF. The DNA of the CDR3 is TGTGCCAGCAGCCTCCGGGGTTGGAGCCGAGAGACCCAGTACTTC.

The chain is built from TRBV5-1 and TRBJ1-3; D gene unclear. V gave up 0 bases and J gave up 10 bases, with 14 bases separating them. Per the germline V gene, CDR1 is SGHRS and CDR2 is YFSETQ. CDR3 length equals 14 residues. The chain's CDR3 is CASSLGTLGETIYF. CDR3 DNA: TGCGCCAGCAGCTTGGGGACCCTCGGGGAGACCATATATTTT.

This clonotype was seen ten or more times. This chain joins TRBV20-1 and TRBJ1-6; D gene uncertain. Germline V CDR1 and CDR2: DFQATT, SNEGSKA (reference sequence). CDR3 length equals 15 residues. Deletions cut 3 bases from V and 9 bases from J, with 18 bases between. The CDR3 bases are TGCAGTGCTAGCCGCGATGCCGGGGAATTTTCACCCCTCCACTTT. This gives the protein CSASRDAGEFSPLHF.

This clonotype was seen at least ten times. The chain couples TRBV9 to TRBJ1-1; 9 bases agree with TRBD1. The V gene's germline CDR1 is SGDLS and CDR2 YYNGEE. With V trimmed by 4 bases and J by 1 base, 5 bases remained unmatched. This CDR3 region has 15 residues. CDR3 residues: CASSRTGVGNTEAFF. The CDR3 nucleotides read TGTGCCAGCAGCCGGACAGGGGTAGGGAACACTGAAGCTTTCTTT.

In the case of this clonotype: The junction departs from the called germline gene at one end, perhaps through a read error. The chain recombines TRBV4-1 with TRBJ2-6, with D hard to call. CDR1 and CDR2 (germline): MGHRA, YSYEKL. The CDR3 covers 15 residues. CDR3 nucleotides: TGCGCCAGCAGCCAAGGCCGGGCCCCCCGCGACACTGAAGCTTTC. Its protein product is CASSQGRAPRDTEAF.

This clonotype was detected only a few times. The chain is built from TRBV7-8 and TRBJ1-5; D is possibly TRBD1 (5 bases). The CDR3 runs 12 residues. Germline V gene sequence: CDR1 SGHVS, CDR2 FQNEAQ. Trimming took off 9 bases at V and 11 bases at J, with 17 bases between the two ends. The CDR3 coding sequence is TGTGCCAGTAGTGGCGGGGCTTGGTCCCAGCATTTT. This encodes CASSGGAWSQHF.

This clonotype has only a few counts. This rearrangement joins TRBV15 to TRBJ2-5; 11 nucleotides align to TRBD1. The ends lost 0 bases at V and 9 bases at J; junction bases unmatched: 6. This CDR3 contains 15 residues. The germline V gene encodes CDR1 LNHNV and CDR2 YYDKDF (reference sequence). The CDR3 here is CATSRDRTGGAAQYF. The CDR3 nucleotides are TGTGCCACCAGCAGAGACAGGACAGGGGGCGCGGCCCAGTACTTC.